This T cell receptor (beta chain) was found in a study of beta chain features in type 1 diabetes (dated by TCRdb to the late 2010s). The study in broad terms: Patients and healthy donors did not differ in mean age, gender distribution, total cell number or subset yield. Regulatory and stem cell-like memory subsets were isolated from only 8 patients and roughly eight healthy donors, whereas naive and central memory subsets came from all 30 or so donors. A total of approximately 100 million sorted cells were examined across all samples, and the number of cells per subset was strongly correlated with RNA yield. The study compared TCRB repertoires of sorted circulating CD4+ T cell subsets between recently diagnosed type 1 diabetes patients and matched healthy donors.

Study-level results and caveats: Naive, central memory and regulatory TCRB repertoires appeared to be more similar among patients than among healthy donors. Sequencing cDNA rather than genomic DNA could over-represent highly expressing activated cells, although activation and CD3 levels did not differ between groups. At VDJ recombination sites, type 1 diabetes patients had fewer insertions and more deleted nucleotides, which implies abnormalities in thymic rearrangement. A moderate but significant shortening of TCRB CDR3 length was observed in type 1 diabetes patients in all four CD4+ subsets. Shorter templates might have been favored by PCR, but patient and control samples were amplified and corrected together, so both groups would have been affected equally by any skew. HLA sub-analyses involved small numbers of individuals, so any influence of HLA type on TCRB rearrangement remained unresolved.

The entire isolated RNA was reverse transcribed using the High Capacity cDNA Reverse Transcription Kit, and thus expressed TCRB transcripts were sequenced. Deep immunoSEQ sequencing was applied to naive, central memory and regulatory T cell samples, giving an average of about 3.8 million total reads per sample. Sorted cells were lysed in RLT buffer, and RNA was extracted using DNase-treated RNeasy Micro or Mini kits according to cell number. Each cell subset was processed separately to prevent cross-contamination, with patient and healthy donor samples processed together. Using the immunoSEQ multiplex PCR, TCRB sequences were amplified from cDNA into 87-bp fragments spanning the CDR3 region. Sequencing of the amplicons was performed on the Illumina HiSeq platform. Concerning the study's data processing: PCR bias was corrected computationally using synthetic template baselines, and reads within Hamming distance 2 were collapsed, with unmergeable singletons discarded. Reads were aligned against IMGT so that V, D and J genes, CDR3 length and insertions or deletions at six rearrangement sites could be assigned. Within each subset, clonotype counts were normalized to the number of sorted cells before true diversity and Gini coefficients were calculated with the tcR R package. The overlap coefficient, calculated on TCRB nucleotide sequences, was used to measure repertoire sharing. Out-of-frame TCRB sequences from naive cells were analyzed to stand in for the pre-selection repertoire. Held by TCRdb, this immuneACCESS table contains in-frame sequences only and omits some clones. Under half of the omission traces to an unresolved V gene where checked; the cause of the rest is unknown. The DNA gave D and trimming, while V, J and clone size come from that table. For this sample there are around 710,000 clones; about an eighth appear just once. The ten largest clones represent around 0.12% of the sample.

Remarks on this clone: The antigen this receptor binds is unknown. No much larger clone exists at a distance of one base, and base qualities are not known.

Relative to germline, V is 0 bases shorter and J is 3 bases shorter, with 9 bases between their ends. The germline V gene specifies LGHNA as CDR1 and YSLEER as CDR2. Including the terminal cysteine and phenylalanine, the CDR3 comprises 14 residues. The CDR3 DNA has 42 bases and is translated from base 1. Each donor gave one peripheral blood draw, averaging roughly 100 mL, which was collected into heparinised tubes. Naive, central memory, regulatory and stem cell-like memory CD4+ T cells were sorted on a BD FACSAria II using a panel including CD45RO, CCR7, CD25, CD127, CD95 and CD27. Purity was above 98% for every sorted population. PBMCs were isolated immediately by Lymphoprep density gradient centrifugation and stained directly without culture. So that batch effects would be minimized, each experiment stained and sorted samples in pairs, pairing one healthy donor with one patient.

Sequencing used naive CD4+ T cells from blood. In the paper's terms, the cell subset or site label means: true naive CD4+ T cells. This sequence originates from a man younger than 45 with type 1 diabetes. The sequence links TRBV4-3 to TRBJ2-7, with the D gene not clear enough to name. Read as DNA, the sequence is TGCGCCAGCAGCCAAGAGTTACAGCGCTACGAGCAGTACTTC. Its translation reads: CASSQELQRYEQYF.